This T cell receptor beta chain was documented in a study of post-analysis software for immune sequencing data. The wider study: As for disease course, relapsing-remitting, secondary progressive and progressive-relapsing multiple sclerosis were all included.

As for this clonotype: The antigen remains undetermined.

Researchers reported that TCR beta cDNA libraries carried unique molecular identifiers. Input amounts of about 0.95 to 10 million T cells were used. These gave about 500,000 cDNA molecules, so each molecule approximated one T cell. TCRdb recomputed calls from the PCR reads with MiXCR, one row per CDR3 protein. The sample consists of about half a million distinct CDR3 sequences, 40% to 55% of them appearing once. General study points: Versus controls, multiple sclerosis patients showed significantly lower diversity (normalized Chao1).

This receptor was identified in a girl under 18 with multiple sclerosis. The sample comprised blood.

The CDR3 is CASSLGFPVSSPLHF. As DNA, the CDR3 is TGTGCCAGCAGCCTAGGGTTCCCAGTTAGCTCACCCCTCCACTTT. The chain has TRBV7-3 and TRBJ1-6; D call uncertain. The germline V gene has CDR1 SGHTA and CDR2 FQGTGA. V gave up 5 bases and J gave up 10 bases, with 18 bases separating them. The CDR3 contains 15 residues.